This TCR beta chain was sequenced for a study of T cell responses to AZD1222 COVID-19 vaccine. Study conclusions and caveats: Two doses of AZD1222 preceded a rise in Spike-specific TCR breadth and depth. Mapped onto spike, vaccine-associated CD4 TCRs spanned it and were dominant at 160-218 and 743-854.

This CDR3 has 18 amino acids. V lost 5 bases to trimming and J lost 2 bases, with 21 bases between them. Germline lookup yields CDR1 MNHNY and CDR2 SVGAGI (reference sequence). As for this clone: Its specificity is not known.

Measured with immunoSEQ multiplex PCR; TCRdb has only the in-frame clones, and not every one. The sample carries roughly 100,000 clones, roughly 84% recorded once. Sample: peripheral blood, taken on day 0 of AZD1222 vaccination. This sequence was found in an adult in good health. The chain is built from TRBV6-6 and TRBJ2-2; D might be TRBD2 (6 bases). CDR3 sequence reads: CASSHKIFGRENTGELFF. Here the CDR3 DNA reads TGTGCCAGCAGTCACAAAATTTTCGGGCGGGAAAACACCGGGGAGCTGTTTTTT.